Presented here are 13 T cell receptor beta chains from one specimen sequenced in a study of blood T cell repertoires in COVID-19. TCRdb keeps only in-frame clones here, not all; method: immunoSEQ multiplex PCR. The table shows 380,000 or so clones, with roughly 90% occurring only once. Sequenced: PBMCs or T cells enriched from blood (not recorded which). All receptors come from a middle-aged woman with acute COVID-19.

The CDR3: CASSRGTGEDEQYF. The CDR3 nucleotides read TGCGCCAGCAGCCGGGGGACAGGGGAGGACGAGCAGTACTTC. The genes are TRBV5-1 and TRBJ2-7, with 10 bases identical to TRBD1. Per germline, CDR1 SGHRS and CDR2 YFSETQ. This CDR3 has 14 amino acids. Losses at the gene ends were 4 bases for V and 5 bases for J; bases not matched to a gene: 6.

V usage is TRBV5-4 and J usage is TRBJ2-2, with 14 nucleotides matching TRBD2. This CDR3 is 17 amino acids long. Unmatched junction bases numbered 8, after V lost 3 bases and J lost 7 bases. Germline CDR1 and CDR2: SGHNT and YYREEE (reference sequence). CDR3 protein: CASSSPTSGGGIGELFF. The CDR3 nucleotides read TGTGCCAGCAGCTCACCGACTAGCGGGGGGGGAATCGGGGAGCTGTTTTTT.

J is TRBJ1-6 and V is TRBV10-2; no definite D call. This CDR3 contains 15 residues. The V end was cut by 8 bases, the J end by 0 bases, with 11 bases between. The V gene's germline CDR1 is WSHSY and CDR2 SAAADI. CDR3 DNA sequence: TGCGCCAGCCCGAGGGAGGGCTCCTATAATTCACCCCTCCACTTT. Amino acids: CASPREGSYNSPLHF.

This clone was seen a handful of times. This chain uses TRBV19 with TRBJ1-3; weak D call: TRBD1 (5 bases). Germline-derived CDR1 and CDR2 are LNHDA and SQIVND (reference sequence). This CDR3 region has 17 residues. V shed 4 bases and J shed 0 bases, with 16 bases lying between them. CDR3 protein: CASSTDTRRISGNTIYF. The CDR3 coding sequence is TGTGCCAGTAGTACGGACACTCGACGCATCTCTGGAAACACCATATATTTT.

The chain couples TRBV13 to TRBJ2-2, with 12 positions matching TRBD2. The V gene end was trimmed by 5 bases and the J gene end by 4 bases; junction bases not matched to a gene: 8. Per the germline V gene, CDR1 is PRHDT and CDR2 is FYEKMQ (reference sequence). The CDR3 has 17 amino acids. CDR3 region: CASSRMTSGGATGELFF. For the CDR3, the DNA is TGTGCCAGCAGCAGAATGACTAGCGGGGGCGCCACCGGGGAGCTGTTTTTT.

The rearrangement uses TRBV5-6 and TRBJ1-4; 10 positions agree with TRBD1. The V segment lost 4 bases and the J segment 7 bases; nucleotides outside the gene matches: 7. CDR1 is SGHDT, CDR2 YYEEEE, per germline. This CDR3 comprises 15 residues. DNA of the CDR3: TGTGCCAGCAGCGCGCCGGGACAGGGGACTGAAAAACTGTTTTTT. Encoded protein: CASSAPGQGTEKLFF.

The J gene is TRBJ2-1, the V gene TRBV9, with 9 bases identical to TRBD1. There are 17 residues in the CDR3. The germline V gene has CDR1 SGDLS and CDR2 YYNGEE. The V and J ends lost 0 bases and 6 bases, in that order; junction bases with no gene match: 10. The DNA for the CDR3 is TGTGCCAGCAGCGTAGGCGGGACAGGGTCCTTCGGCAATGAGCAGTTCTTC. Translation gives CASSVGGTGSFGNEQFF.

This chain connects TRBV3-1 (or the pseudogene TRBV3-2) to TRBJ2-1; 7 bases map to TRBD1. The CDR3 has 15 residues. V lost 4 bases, J lost 0 bases, and 3 bases stayed unmatched. Germline loops: CDR1 LGHDT, CDR2 YNNKEL (reference sequence). CDR3 bases: TGTGCCAGCAGCCTGCGACAGGGCTCCTACAATGAGCAGTTCTTC. As protein: CASSLRQGSYNEQFF.

V and J are TRBV4-1 and TRBJ1-1; TRBD1 matches 7 bases. CDR3 length: 14 residues. The V gene's germline CDR1 is MGHRA and CDR2 YSYEKL. J gave up 1 base and V 5 bases, and 4 bases lay outside the gene matches. In nucleotides, the CDR3 is TGCGCCAGCAGCAAAGGGACAGCGAACACTGAAGCTTTCTTT. This codes for CASSKGTANTEAFF.

The chain uses TRBV5-5 and TRBJ1-2; 7 bases are shared with TRBD1. The CDR3 is made up of 17 amino acids. CDR1 and CDR2 from the germline V gene are SGHKS and YYEKEE (reference sequence). Trimming took 3 bases from V and 0 from J; bases not matched to a gene: 11. CDR3 coding DNA: TGTGCCAGCAGCTGGGGGACAGTCCTACAGGCTAACTATGGCTACACCTTC. It yields the protein CASSWGTVLQANYGYTF.

This chain links TRBV5-1 with TRBJ1-2; D remains unclear. This CDR3 has 13 amino acids. CDR1 and CDR2 (germline): SGHRS, YFSETQ. V was shortened by 4 bases and J by 3 bases, with 10 bases between the two germline ends. The CDR3 DNA reads as TGCGCCAGCAGCGGCGGTAAGGACTATGGCTACACCTTC. Amino acid sequence: CASSGGKDYGYTF.

V gene TRBV5-1 combines with J gene TRBJ2-6; D possibly corresponds to TRBD1 (5 bases). The CDR3 runs to 17 residues. Germline CDR1 reads SGHRS; CDR2 reads YFSETQ. Trimming removed 4 bases at V and 4 bases at J, with 18 bases between. CDR3 sequence: CASSAAVRAQGANVLTF. The CDR3 region has the DNA TGCGCCAGCAGCGCTGCGGTCAGGGCCCAAGGGGCCAACGTCCTGACTTTC.

The chain couples TRBV7-9 to TRBJ1-1, with D unclear. The length of the CDR3 is 15 residues. V shed 5 bases and J shed 1 base, with 14 bases lying between them. From germline, CDR1 is SEHNR and CDR2 FQNEAQ (reference sequence). CDR3 DNA sequence: TGTGCCAGCAGCAACCACCATGGCGGGAACACTGAAGCTTTCTTT. Protein product: CASSNHHGGNTEAFF.